These T cell receptor beta chains were read from a single sample in a study of graft-versus-host responses after intestinal transplantation. Their specific antigens are unknown. Data came from immunoSEQ multiplex PCR; TCRdb stores just in-frame clones and leaves some out. The sample has 90,000 to 130,000 clones, 85% to 95% seen once. Sequences were derived from unstimulated CD8+ T cells sorted from spleen or lymph node cells, sampled before transplant. Source of these receptors: a human donor who was the organ donor for an intestinal transplant. CDR3s leave out the opening cysteine and the closing phenylalanine or tryptophan.

j_call v_call cdr3_aa
TRBJ2-7 TRBV21-1 ASSPKEVGQY
TRBJ2-7 TRBV2 ASREYGVYEQY
TRBJ2-7 TRBV4-2 ASSQVSLLGSGYEQY
TRBJ1-1 TRBV25-1 ASSEFGTPNTEAF
TRBJ1-2 TRBV28 ASSLLLGTNYGYT
TRBJ1-6 TRBV4-1 ASSWGPDNSPLH
TRBJ2-3 TRBV6-1 ASSELAGDTQY
TRBJ2-1 TRBV9 ASSASGRVVTEQF
TRBJ2-7 TRBV6-1 ASSGGMAGEVAYEQY
TRBJ1-4 TRBV7-8 ASSSHLGATNEKLF
TRBJ2-1 TRBV27 ASSFNPSTGNEQF
TRBJ2-2 TRBV2 ASSPFKVWREVITNTGELF
TRBJ1-3 TRBV7-9 ASSPTKGAFGNTIY
TRBJ2-5 TRBV2 ASSYHSWQGAQETQY
TRBJ2-2 TRBV2 ASSDGSGISLVYTGELF
NA TRBV9 ASSGGGRNEQY
TRBJ2-7 TRBV5-1 ASSFWAGDDYEQY
TRBJ2-2 TRBV23-1 ASSQSPKRGFWVGELF
TRBJ2-3 TRBV13 ASSSSHQREGDTQY
TRBJ1-2 TRBV29-1 SVEFRGGYT
TRBJ1-3 TRBV18 ASSPPGSGRFSGNTIY
TRBJ1-3 TRBV29-1 SVVLGSSGNTIY
TRBJ2-2 TRBV5-1 ASSLVWTTNTGELF
TRBJ1-2 TRBV27 ASGSGRAYGYT
TRBJ1-5 TRBV4-1 ASSTNRAWDQPQH
TRBJ2-1 TRBV7-7 ASTGLAGGGGEQF
TRBJ1-1 TRBV28 ASSPPWGGFNTEAF
TRBJ1-2 TRBV9 ASSATTGTGYT
TRBJ2-2 TRBV9 ASSVPTRGRNTGELF
TRBJ1-1 TRBV30 AWSVTGDTEAF
TRBJ1-2 TRBV4-3 ASSQSWSWGKDGYT
TRBJ1-2 TRBV6-5 ASSFGTYLRDGYT
TRBJ2-7 TRBV13 ASSPGQGSYEQY
TRBJ1-4 TRBV18 ASSPRTGVNEKLF
TRBJ2-7 TRBV4-2 ASSPDRGYEQY
TRBJ1-1 TRBV19 ASSIDGGHTEAF
TRBJ2-7 TRBV28 ASSSRQGGYYEQY
TRBJ2-7 TRBV19 ASSTGTGSYEQY
TRBJ2-1 TRBV5-1 ASSPRDPTLDEQF
TRBJ2-6 TRBV6-5 ASSYSASGANVLT
TRBJ1-2 TRBV9 ASSVLGNYGYT